A single sample is the source of the 19 T cell receptor beta chains below, sequenced in a study of beta chain features in type 1 diabetes. Expressed TCRB transcripts were sequenced because the entire RNA isolate underwent reverse transcription. Sequencing used immunoSEQ multiplex PCR; TCRdb keeps in-frame clones, though not all of them. The table records 350,000 or so clones, around a fifth of them present only once. The sequencing input was naive CD4+ T cells from blood. The origin of the receptors is a woman aged 18-30 years in good health.

This clone has a handful of counts. The chain couples TRBV30 to TRBJ2-3; 7 positions match TRBD1. This CDR3 has 16 residues. V lost 2 bases to trimming and J lost 2 bases; unmatched junction nucleotides: 10. The germline gives CDR1 GTSNPN, CDR2 SVGIG (reference sequence). CDR3 sequence (DNA): TGTGCCTGGAGTACAGGGGCCAGGGTCTTCACAGATACGCAGTATTTT. This codes for CAWSTGARVFTDTQYF.

The chain recombines TRBV6-5 with TRBJ2-7, with TRBD2 matching 8 bases. The V segment lost 2 bases and the J segment 3 bases; nucleotides outside the gene matches: 3. Germline CDR1 is MNHEY and CDR2 is SVGAGI. The CDR3 runs to 14 residues. CDR3 amino acids: CASSYEAGDYEQYF. The CDR3 DNA follows: TGTGCCAGCAGTTACGAAGCGGGAGACTACGAGCAGTACTTC.

This rearrangement joins TRBV25-1 to TRBJ1-2; the match to TRBD1 covers 10 bases. The CDR3 is made up of 16 amino acids. Germline V gives CDR1 MGHDK, CDR2 SYGVNS. With 5 bases clipped from V and 2 bases from J, the junction kept 8 bases outside the gene matches. DNA of the CDR3: TGTGCCAGCAGTCACACACCGGGACAGGGGAACTATGGCTACACCTTC. It translates to CASSHTPGQGNYGYTF.

This clone was picked up a small number of times. This chain links TRBV2 with TRBJ2-7, with D maybe TRBD2 (6 bases). CDR1 SNHLY and CDR2 FYNNEI come from the germline V gene. V was clipped by 6 bases and J by 4 bases, with 16 bases between them. This CDR3 contains 14 residues. CDR3 DNA: TGTGCCAGCAGGCCGAGGAGCGGGTTGTACGAGCAGTACTTC. Protein sequence: CASRPRSGLYEQYF.

The rearrangement uses TRBV7-9 and TRBJ2-1, with TRBD1 identical over 8 bases. In germline, CDR1 is SEHNR, CDR2 FQNEAQ (reference sequence). The CDR3 is 14 residues long. The V segment lost 1 base and the J segment 8 bases; nucleotides outside the gene matches: 4. CDR3 sequence (DNA): TGTGCCAGCAGCTTAGGCGCAGGGGGCTATGAGCAGTTCTTC. This gives the protein CASSLGAGGYEQFF.

This sequence joins TRBV7-9 and TRBJ1-1, with unresolved D. Germline loops: CDR1 SEHNR, CDR2 FQNEAQ (reference sequence). The V gene lost 5 bases and the J gene lost 1 base, with 17 bases spanning the gap. The CDR3 length is 16 residues. The CDR3 reads CASSRSDFYTNTEAFF. CDR3 nucleotides: TGTGCCAGCAGCCGATCGGACTTTTACACGAACACTGAAGCTTTCTTT.

This clone has only a few counts. The V and J genes are TRBV7-2 and TRBJ2-1, with 13 bases lining up with TRBD2. Losses at the gene ends were 5 bases for V and 8 bases for J; bases not matched to a gene: 6. This CDR3 spans 15 amino acids. Germline-derived CDR1 and CDR2 are SGHTA and FQGNSA. CDR3 coding DNA: TGTGCCAGCAGCCAGACTAGCGGGGGGTTCGATGAGCAGTTCTTC. It specifies CASSQTSGGFDEQFF.

This clone was seen more than once but under ten times. The chain employs TRBV5-8 and TRBJ2-7, with 9 bases matching TRBD1. The V and J ends lost 3 bases and 7 bases, in that order; junction bases with no gene match: 8. Germline-derived CDR1 and CDR2 are SGHTS and YDEGEE. This CDR3 spans 14 amino acids. In DNA, the CDR3 is TGTGCCAGCAGCTCCGGGACAGGGACGAAAGAGCAGTACTTC. It is translated as CASSSGTGTKEQYF.

This chain joins TRBV5-1 and TRBJ1-2; 7 bases match TRBD1. The trim removed 3 bases at V and 4 bases at J, leaving 3 bases unmatched. This CDR3 has 13 residues. The germline V gene encodes CDR1 SGHRS and CDR2 YFSETQ. The CDR3: CASSSGQIYGYTF. CDR3 DNA: TGCGCCAGCAGCTCGGGACAGATCTATGGCTACACCTTC.

V usage is TRBV19 and J usage is TRBJ2-1; possibly TRBD1 for D (6 bases). Trimming removed 3 bases at V and 6 bases at J, with 9 bases between. Germline loops: CDR1 LNHDA, CDR2 SQIVND (reference sequence). CDR3 length: 13 amino acids. CDR3 region: CASSMQGPNEQFF. In DNA form, the CDR3 reads TGTGCCAGTAGTATGCAGGGGCCCAATGAGCAGTTCTTC.

J is TRBJ2-1 and V is TRBV2, with 9 bases identical to TRBD2. V lost 4 bases and J lost 8; bases outside the gene matches: 3. CDR3 length: 13 amino acids. Germline lookup yields CDR1 SNHLY and CDR2 FYNNEI. CDR3 amino acids: CASSVAGGDEQFF. CDR3 sequence (DNA): TGTGCCAGCAGTGTTGCGGGAGGGGATGAGCAGTTCTTC.

The chain combines TRBV30 with TRBJ1-1; D is perhaps TRBD1 (5 bases). CDR1 is GTSNPN and CDR2 is SVGIG in the germline V gene (reference sequence). The CDR3 totals 13 residues. Deletions cut 5 bases from V and 1 base from J, with 11 bases between. CDR3 loop: CAWDRGENTEAFF. DNA for the CDR3: TGTGCCTGGGATCGGGGGGAGAACACTGAAGCTTTCTTT.

This clone was observed a few times. V and J are TRBV7-2 and TRBJ2-1, with D perhaps TRBD2 (6 bases). The CDR3 spans 15 residues. V dropped 5 bases and J dropped 6 bases, with 17 bases sitting between them. Germline CDR1 and CDR2: SGHTA and FQGNSA. CDR3 nucleotides: TGTGCCAGCAGCCTCGGGCTAGCGCTAGGCAATGAGCAGTTCTTC. Protein: CASSLGLALGNEQFF.

J is TRBJ1-6 and V is TRBV7-2; 7 bases are a match to TRBD1. CDR1 SGHTA and CDR2 FQGNSA come from the germline V gene. V lost 5 bases and J lost 9; bases outside the gene matches: 13. This CDR3 is 16 amino acids long. CDR3 sequence reads: CASSQPRQGVSSPLHF. In DNA form, the CDR3 reads TGTGCCAGCAGCCAGCCCAGACAGGGAGTAAGTTCACCCCTCCACTTT.

A few counts support this clone. The J gene is TRBJ2-7, the V gene TRBV5-1; weak D call: TRBD1 (5 bases). Germline V CDR1 and CDR2: SGHRS, YFSETQ. With 5 bases removed from V and 3 bases from J, the gap between germline ends came to 12 bases. There are 13 residues in the CDR3. CDR3 bases: TGCGCCAGCAGGGAGACAGCAGGCTACGAGCAGTACTTC. Amino acid sequence: CASRETAGYEQYF.

The gene calls are TRBV9 and TRBJ2-1, with 11 bases fitting TRBD2. The V gene end was trimmed by 2 bases and the J gene end by 6 bases; junction bases not matched to a gene: 7. This CDR3 is 16 amino acids long. Germline assignment: CDR1 SGDLS and CDR2 YYNGEE. The CDR3 DNA follows: TGTGCCAGCAGCGTGGCCGGGACTAGCGGATTCAATGAGCAGTTCTTC. Protein product: CASSVAGTSGFNEQFF.

The rearrangement joins TRBV4-3 to TRBJ2-5; 7 bases map to TRBD1. V dropped 0 bases and J dropped 1; count of bases not matched to a gene: 2. The length of the CDR3 is 15 residues. Germline CDR1 reads LGHNA; CDR2 reads YSLEER. For the CDR3, the DNA is TGCGCCAGCAGCCAAGATGGGACAGCCCAAGAGACCCAGTACTTC. It codes for CASSQDGTAQETQYF.

A single count supports this clone. DNA of the CDR3: TGTGCCAGCAGCTTACAGGCCTCGGGAACTGAAGCTTTCTTT. The encoded protein is CASSLQASGTEAFF. The V gene is TRBV7-3, the J gene TRBJ1-1; D is unresolved. Trimming left V 2 bases short and J 5 bases short, with 12 bases between. Germline loops: CDR1 SGHTA, CDR2 FQGTGA. The CDR3 consists of 14 residues.

This clone was found a few times. V and J are TRBV30 and TRBJ1-5, with TRBD1 identical over 8 bases. CDR1 is GTSNPN, CDR2 SVGIG, per germline (reference sequence). CDR3 length: 13 residues. Trimming took 6 bases from V and 7 from J; bases not matched to a gene: 8. In nucleotides, the CDR3 is TGTGCCTGCTCTAGGACAGGGAAACAGCCCCAGCATTTT. This gives the protein CACSRTGKQPQHF.